The 22 T cell receptor beta chains given below trace back to one sample, sequenced in a study of prognosis after radiotherapy for stage I lung cancer. Starting from genomic DNA, TCR beta CDR3 was amplified through two-round multiplex PCR. Primers (each specific to one TRBV or TRBJ gene) were used in first-round PCR. TCRdb itself ran the multiplex PCR reads through MiXCR, one entry per CDR3 protein. The repertoire has fewer than 65,000 distinct CDR3 sequences, less than 35% of them found once; the top ten carry approximately 9%. The sample in question was PBMCs, obtained before or after stereotactic body radiation therapy (not recorded which). These receptors all come from a donor over 45 with non-small cell lung cancer.

This chain uses TRBV5-4 with TRBJ1-4; D is perhaps TRBD1 (5 bases). CDR3 length: 17 amino acids. The germline gives CDR1 SGHNT, CDR2 YYREEE (reference sequence). The V end lost 4 bases, the J end lost 6 bases, and 22 bases lay between the germline ends. The CDR3 is CASSPGGADNRDEKLFF. The CDR3, as DNA: TGTGCCAGCAGCCCCGGCGGAGCGGACAATCGGGATGAAAAACTGTTTTTT.

This chain uses TRBV12-3 or TRBV12-4 with TRBJ1-5; D ambiguous. CDR3 length equals 17 residues. V was trimmed by 5 bases and J by 0 bases, leaving 17 bases between them. The CDR3 loop reads CASSEEAGEYSNQPQHF. CDR3 nucleotides: TGTGCCAGCAGTGAGGAAGCCGGGGAATATAGCAATCAGCCCCAGCATTTT.

This clonotype was found many times. An end of the junction differs from the germline gene, which may be a read error. The chain recombines TRBV7-2 with TRBJ1-1; D is unresolved. The CDR3 loop spans 11 amino acids. CDR1 SGHTA and CDR2 FQGNSA come from the germline V gene. DNA of the CDR3: TGTGCCAGCACCTTAACCCAGCAGGCTTTCTTT. Translating gives CASTLTQQAFF.

Remarks on this clonotype: One end of the junction is discordant with germline, which a read error may explain. The chain employs TRBV19 and TRBJ1-3; tentatively, D is TRBD1 (5 bases). The CDR3 is 16 amino acids. Germline values: CDR1 LNHDA, CDR2 SQIVND (reference sequence). CDR3 residues: CASSIRTGPSGNTIYF. The CDR3 nucleotides are TGTGCCAGTAGTATACGTACGGGACCCTCTGGAAACACAATATATTTT.

This clonotype was counted at least ten times. The rearrangement links TRBV27 to TRBJ2-6, with 8 bases lining up with TRBD1. From germline, CDR1 is MNHEY and CDR2 SMNVEV (reference sequence). CDR3 size: 15 residues. V trimming: 6 bases; J trimming: 2 bases; junction bases outside the gene matches: 3. The CDR3 nucleotides read TGTGCCAGCAGAAAACAGGGGGCTGGGGCCAACGTCCTGACTTTC. As protein: CASRKQGAGANVLTF.

A note on this clonotype: It differs at one base from a far larger clone, so likely a read error. V and J are TRBV6-2 or TRBV6-3 and TRBJ2-2, with D maybe TRBD1 (8 bases). Trimming shortened V by 7 bases and J by 7 bases, and 16 bases separated the two germline ends. Germline V gene lookup returns CDR1 MNHEY and CDR2 SVGEGT. This CDR3 is built from 14 residues. CDR3 nucleotides: TGTGCCAGCATCCCACAGGGGGGGTTCGGGGAGCTGTTTTTT. Its translation is CASIPQGGFGELFF.

In its sample, this clonotype was seen a few times. One end of the junction varies from germline; a read error may be responsible. The chain combines TRBV7-8 with TRBJ1-1; D gene uncertain. Germline-derived CDR1 and CDR2 are SGHVS and FQNEAQ. The CDR3 consists of 13 residues. The CDR3 region has the DNA TGTGCCAGCAGCTCCCGTCTGAACACTGAAGCTCTCTTT. Translating it yields CASSSRLNTEALF.

With respect to this clonotype: A far larger clone is one base from this, pointing to a likely read error. The chain links TRBV7-9 to TRBJ2-7; TRBD2 matches 11 bases. Germline values: CDR1 SEHNR, CDR2 FQNEAQ (reference sequence). This CDR3 is built from 13 residues. In DNA, the CDR3 is TGTGCCAGCAGATTAGTACTAGCGGGAGATACGTACTTC. It encodes CASRLVLAGDTYF.

There are many counts of this clonotype. The chain joins TRBV19 to TRBJ1-3, with a tentative D call TRBD1 (6 bases). Germline V CDR1 and CDR2: LNHDA, SQIVND (reference sequence). Trimming left V 11 bases short and J 4 bases short, with 18 bases between. The CDR3 runs 14 residues. This CDR3 reads CASKGGLKGNTIYF. CDR3 in DNA: TGTGCCTCCAAGGGGGGGCTCAAAGGAAACACCATATATTTT.

This clonotype was detected many times. As DNA, the CDR3 is TGCGCCAGCAGGGAAGGAGGAGCGGCTACTTACTACGAGCAGTACTTC. Its translation is CASREGGAATYYEQYF. The V and J genes are TRBV5-1 and TRBJ2-7; TRBD2 is a possible D gene (5 bases). Trimming pared 5 bases from V and 3 bases from J, leaving 21 bases between. In germline, CDR1 is SGHRS, CDR2 YFSETQ. This CDR3 contains 16 residues.

This clonotype was recorded at least ten times. This CDR3 is CASSGQRDAAYEQYF. CDR3 DNA sequence: TGTGCCAGCAGTGGACAACGGGACGCGGCCTACGAGCAGTACTTC. The J gene is TRBJ2-7, the V gene TRBV12-3 or TRBV12-4; D could derive from TRBD1 or TRBD2 (5 bases each). The CDR3 runs to 15 residues. The germline V and J ends were trimmed by 5 bases and 2 bases, with 16 bases remaining between them.

About this clonotype itself: This clone may be a read error of a much larger clone one base away. The chain links TRBV24-1 to TRBJ2-3; D is undetermined. The last part of the DNA fits TRBJ1-5 better; the J call may be wrong. Germline CDR1 KGHDR, CDR2 SFDVKD. The CDR3 is 14 residues long. The CDR3 sequence: CATSDHGNTDTQHF. CDR3 coding DNA: TGTGCCACCAGTGATCACGGAAACACAGATACGCAGCATTTT.

The chain is built from TRBV11-2 and TRBJ2-7; D gene unclear. Germline lookup yields CDR1 SGHAT and CDR2 FQNNGV. V was cut by 1 base and J by 4 bases, with 11 bases left in between. The CDR3 is made up of 14 amino acids. CDR3 in DNA: TGTGCCAGCAGCTTAGTACAGTGGGCTTACGAGCAGTACTTC. Residues: CASSLVQWAYEQYF.

Ten or more counts support this clonotype. The chain carries TRBV5-1 and TRBJ1-2; D is unresolved. V was cut by 3 bases and J by 7 bases, with 16 bases left in between. This CDR3 spans 14 amino acids. Germline CDR1 reads SGHRS; CDR2 reads YFSETQ. The CDR3 region is CASSYTPEIGGYTF. The CDR3 DNA sequence: TGCGCCAGCAGCTACACTCCCGAAATTGGTGGCTACACCTTC.

This clonotype came up a few times. This clone may be a read error of a much larger clone one base away. The chain uses TRBV6-1 and TRBJ2-1; possible D gene TRBD2, 5 bases. The CDR3 consists of 12 residues. Germline V gene data show CDR1 as MNHNS and CDR2 as SASEGT. The V gene lost 7 bases and the J gene lost 6 bases, with 10 bases spanning the gap. The CDR3 protein is CASTPRVNEQFF. CDR3 in DNA: TGTGCCAGCACCCCGAGGGTCAATGAGCAGTTCTTC.

This clonotype was counted ten times or more. V is TRBV27 and J is TRBJ2-3, with TRBD1 as a possible D gene (6 bases). V was clipped by 8 bases and J by 7 bases, with 19 bases between them. The length of the CDR3 is 14 residues. The germline gives CDR1 MNHEY, CDR2 SMNVEV (reference sequence). The CDR3 bases are TGTGCCAGCCGACGTGGGGGCAGTACGAATACGCAGTATTTT. Translating it yields CASRRGGSTNTQYF.

This clonotype is labeled as medium-sized. The chain has TRBV5-1 and TRBJ1-2, with D possibly TRBD1 on 5 matching bases. CDR1 and CDR2 from the germline V gene are SGHRS and YFSETQ. V lost 4 bases and J lost 8, with 33 bases in between. The CDR3 runs to 19 residues. The CDR3 DNA reads as TGCGCCAGCAGCCGACAGTCAGGAATCTCCCCAAGGCAACTAAAGGGCTACACCTTC. Translation gives CASSRQSGISPRQLKGYTF.

In its sample, this clonotype was seen a few times. Since a much larger clone is just one base distant, this may be a read error. The chain joins TRBV27 to TRBJ1-5; possible D gene TRBD1, 5 bases. Trimming shortened V by 4 bases and J by 6 bases, and 10 bases separated the two germline ends. CDR1 is MNHEY and CDR2 is SMNVEV in the germline V gene (reference sequence). The CDR3 is made up of 13 amino acids. CDR3 sequence reads: CASSCGAGQPQHF. CDR3 in DNA: TGTGCCAGCAGTTGTGGGGCAGGTCAGCCCCAGCATTTT.

There are many counts of this clonotype. As DNA, the CDR3 is TGTGCCAGCAGCGAAGGGACCCGGGGAGATACGCAGTATTTT. It specifies CASSEGTRGDTQYF. The chain has TRBV9 and TRBJ2-3; D possibly matches TRBD1 or TRBD2 (5 bases each). The CDR3 runs to 14 residues. Looked up from germline, CDR1 is SGDLS and CDR2 is YYNGEE. With 3 bases removed from V and 5 bases from J, the gap between germline ends came to 13 bases.

At least ten counts were recorded for this clonotype. The chain is built from TRBV2 and TRBJ2-1; D perhaps matches TRBD2 (6 bases). CDR1 SNHLY and CDR2 FYNNEI come from the germline V gene. The CDR3 consists of 19 residues. The ends were cut back, 6 bases at V and 3 bases at J, with 27 bases in the middle. In DNA, the CDR3 is TGTGCCAGCAGGGGGGGTCAGGGCCGACTAGGTTTGGACTACAATGAGCAGTTCTTC. Protein product: CASRGGQGRLGLDYNEQFF. Complete variable domain (other parts from reference TRBV2 and TRBJ2-1): EPEVTQTPSHQVTQMGQEVILRCVPISNHLYFYWYRQILGQKVEFLVSFYNNEISEKSEIFDDQFSVERPDGSNFTLKIRSTKLEDSAMYFCASRGGQGRLGLDYNEQFFGPGTRLTVL.

A remark on this clonotype: A clone one base away is much larger, so this may be a read error. V and J are TRBV29-1 and TRBJ1-3, with D possibly matching TRBD1 (5 bases). The germline V gene encodes CDR1 SQVTM and CDR2 ANQGSEA. The CDR3 runs 12 residues. The CDR3 protein is CIVGGPGNTIYF. CDR3 coding DNA: TGCATCGTTGGGGGACCTGGAAACACCATATATTTT. The whole variable domain, remainder taken from reference TRBV29-1 and TRBJ1-3, is SAVISQKPSRDICQRGTSLTIQCQVDSQVTMMFWYRQQPGQSLTLIATANQGSEATYESGFVIDKFPISRPNLTFSTLTVSNMSPEDSSIYLCIVGGPGNTIYFGEGSWLTVV.

This clonotype was detected ten times or more. The gene calls are TRBV6-2 or TRBV6-3 and TRBJ1-2; 7 bases map to TRBD1. The CDR3 runs 16 residues. The germline V gene has CDR1 MNHEY and CDR2 SVGEGT. The V and J ends lost 5 bases and 4 bases, in that order; junction bases with no gene match: 13. Here the CDR3 DNA reads TGTGCCAGCAGTGAAAGAGGTAGACAGGGCCTCTATGGCTACACCTTC. Translated, it gives CASSERGRQGLYGYTF.